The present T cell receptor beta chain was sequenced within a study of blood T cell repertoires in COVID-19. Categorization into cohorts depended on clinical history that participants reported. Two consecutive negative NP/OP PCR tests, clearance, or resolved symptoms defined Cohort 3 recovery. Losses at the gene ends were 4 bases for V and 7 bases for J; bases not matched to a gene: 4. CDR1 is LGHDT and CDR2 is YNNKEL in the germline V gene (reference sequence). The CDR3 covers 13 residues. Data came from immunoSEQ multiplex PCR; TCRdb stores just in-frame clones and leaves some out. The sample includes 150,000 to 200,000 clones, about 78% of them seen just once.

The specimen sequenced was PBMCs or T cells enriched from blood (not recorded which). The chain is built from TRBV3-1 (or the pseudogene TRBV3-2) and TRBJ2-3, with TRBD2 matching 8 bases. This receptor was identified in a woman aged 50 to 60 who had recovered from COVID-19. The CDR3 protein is CASSPGGRYTQYF. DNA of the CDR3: TGTGCCAGCAGCCCGGGGGGGCGATATACGCAGTATTTT.